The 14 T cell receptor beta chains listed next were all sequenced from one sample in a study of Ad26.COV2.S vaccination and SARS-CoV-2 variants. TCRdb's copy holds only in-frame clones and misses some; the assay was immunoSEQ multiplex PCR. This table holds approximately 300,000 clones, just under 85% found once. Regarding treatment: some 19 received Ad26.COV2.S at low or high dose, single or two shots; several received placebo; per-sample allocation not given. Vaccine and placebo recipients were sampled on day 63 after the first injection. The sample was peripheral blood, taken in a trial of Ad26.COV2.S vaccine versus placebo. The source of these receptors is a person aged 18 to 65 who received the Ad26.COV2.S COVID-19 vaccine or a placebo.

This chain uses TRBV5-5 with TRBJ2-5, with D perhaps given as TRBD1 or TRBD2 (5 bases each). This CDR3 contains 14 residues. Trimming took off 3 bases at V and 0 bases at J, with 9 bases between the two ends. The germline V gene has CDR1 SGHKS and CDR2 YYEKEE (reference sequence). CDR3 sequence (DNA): TGTGCCAGCAGCTGGGGACCGGACCAAGAGACCCAGTACTTC. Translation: CASSWGPDQETQYF.

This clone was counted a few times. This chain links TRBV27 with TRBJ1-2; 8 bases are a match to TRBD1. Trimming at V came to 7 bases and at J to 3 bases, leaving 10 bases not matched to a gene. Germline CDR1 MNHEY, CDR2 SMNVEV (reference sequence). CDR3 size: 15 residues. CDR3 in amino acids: CASTSHRGGHYGYTF. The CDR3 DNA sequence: TGTGCCAGCACCAGTCACAGGGGGGGACACTATGGCTACACCTTC.

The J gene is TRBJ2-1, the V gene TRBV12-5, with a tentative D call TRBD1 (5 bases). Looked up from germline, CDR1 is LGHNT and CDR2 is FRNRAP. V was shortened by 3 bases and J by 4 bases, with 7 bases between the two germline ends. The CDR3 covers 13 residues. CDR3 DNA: TGTGCTAGTGGTTTTCAGGGTTACAATGAGCAGTTCTTC. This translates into CASGFQGYNEQFF. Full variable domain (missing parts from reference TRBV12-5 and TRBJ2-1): DARVTQTPRHKVTEMGQEVTMRCQPILGHNTVFWYRQTMMQGLELLAYFRNRAPLDDSGMPKDRFSAEMPDATLATLKIQPSEPRDSAVYFCASGFQGYNEQFFGPGTRLTVL.

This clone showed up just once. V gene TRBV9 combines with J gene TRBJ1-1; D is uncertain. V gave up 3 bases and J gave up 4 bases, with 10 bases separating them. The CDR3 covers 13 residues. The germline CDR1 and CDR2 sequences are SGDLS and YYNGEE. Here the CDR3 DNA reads TGTGCCAGCAGCGATGGGCTCTTCACTGAAGCTTTCTTT. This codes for CASSDGLFTEAFF.

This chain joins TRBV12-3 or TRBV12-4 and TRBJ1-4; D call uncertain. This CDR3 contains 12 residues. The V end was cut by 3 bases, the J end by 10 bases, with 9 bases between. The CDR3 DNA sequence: TGTGCCAGCAGTTTCTCTGCGGGAAAACTGTTTTTT. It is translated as CASSFSAGKLFF.

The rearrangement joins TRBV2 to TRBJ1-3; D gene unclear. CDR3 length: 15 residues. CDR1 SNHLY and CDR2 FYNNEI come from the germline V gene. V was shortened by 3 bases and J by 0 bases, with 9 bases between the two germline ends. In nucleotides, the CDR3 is TGTGCCAGCAGTGATACCTGGAGCTCTGGAAACACCATATATTTT. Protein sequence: CASSDTWSSGNTIYF. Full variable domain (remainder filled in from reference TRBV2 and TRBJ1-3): EPEVTQTPSHQVTQMGQEVILRCVPISNHLYFYWYRQILGQKVEFLVSFYNNEISEKSEIFDDQFSVERPDGSNFTLKIRSTKLEDSAMYFCASSDTWSSGNTIYFGEGSWLTVV.

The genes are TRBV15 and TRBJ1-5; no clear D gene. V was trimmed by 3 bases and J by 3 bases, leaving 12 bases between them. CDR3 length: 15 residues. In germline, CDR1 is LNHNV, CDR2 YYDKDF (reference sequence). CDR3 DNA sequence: TGTGCCACCAGCAGGCAGAGGTCATTCAATCAGCCCCAGCATTTT. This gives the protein CATSRQRSFNQPQHF. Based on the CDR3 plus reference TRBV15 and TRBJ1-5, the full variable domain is DAMVIQNPRYQVTQFGKPVTLSCSQTLNHNVMYWYQQKSSQAPKLLFHYYDKDFNNEADTPDNFQSRRPNTSFCFLDIRSPGLGDTAMYLCATSRQRSFNQPQHFGDGTRLSIL.

The CDR3 here is CASSPGLRTSTYNEQFF. The CDR3 nucleotides are TGTGCCAGCTCACCGGGTCTTAGGACTAGCACCTACAATGAGCAGTTCTTC. The J gene is TRBJ2-1, the V gene TRBV18; 8 bases align to TRBD2. The V and J ends lost 3 bases and 2 bases, in that order; junction bases with no gene match: 9. Germline V gene sequence: CDR1 KGHSH, CDR2 LQKENI. The CDR3 loop spans 17 amino acids. The full variable domain, completed using reference TRBV18 and TRBJ2-1, is NAGVMQNPRHLVRRRGQEARLRCSPMKGHSHVYWYRQLPEEGLKFMVYLQKENIIDESGMPKERFSAEFPKEGPSILRIQQVVRGDSAAYFCASSPGLRTSTYNEQFFGPGTRLTVL.

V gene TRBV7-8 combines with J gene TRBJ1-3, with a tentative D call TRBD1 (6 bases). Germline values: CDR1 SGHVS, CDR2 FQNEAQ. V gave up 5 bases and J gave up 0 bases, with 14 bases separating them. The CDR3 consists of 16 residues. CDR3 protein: CASSPLQGSSGNTIYF. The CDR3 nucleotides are TGTGCCAGCAGCCCCCTACAGGGAAGCTCTGGAAACACCATATATTTT.

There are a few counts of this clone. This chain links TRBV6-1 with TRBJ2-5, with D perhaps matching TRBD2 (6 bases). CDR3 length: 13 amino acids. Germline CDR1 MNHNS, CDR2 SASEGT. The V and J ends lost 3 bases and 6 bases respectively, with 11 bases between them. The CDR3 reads CASSEGGGKTQYF. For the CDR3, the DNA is TGTGCCAGCAGTGAGGGGGGTGGGAAGACCCAGTACTTC.

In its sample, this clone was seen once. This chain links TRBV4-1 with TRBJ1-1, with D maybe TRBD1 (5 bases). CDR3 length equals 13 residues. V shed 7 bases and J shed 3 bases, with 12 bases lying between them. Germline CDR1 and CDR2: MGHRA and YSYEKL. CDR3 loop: CASKGMGDTEAFF. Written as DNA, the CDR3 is TGCGCCAGCAAGGGGATGGGGGACACTGAAGCTTTCTTT.

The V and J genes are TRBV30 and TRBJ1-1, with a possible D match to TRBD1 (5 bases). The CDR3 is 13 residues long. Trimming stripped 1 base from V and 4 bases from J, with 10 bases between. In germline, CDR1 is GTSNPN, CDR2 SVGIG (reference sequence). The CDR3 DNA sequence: TGTGCCTGGAGTGCGGGGGGTGGCACTGAAGCTTTCTTT. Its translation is CAWSAGGGTEAFF.

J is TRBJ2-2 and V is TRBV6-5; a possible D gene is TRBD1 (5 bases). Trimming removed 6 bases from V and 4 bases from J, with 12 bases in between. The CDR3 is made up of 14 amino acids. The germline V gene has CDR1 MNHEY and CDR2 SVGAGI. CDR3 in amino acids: CASRETRVTGELFF. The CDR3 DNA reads TGTGCCAGCAGAGAGACCAGGGTCACCGGGGAGCTGTTTTTT.

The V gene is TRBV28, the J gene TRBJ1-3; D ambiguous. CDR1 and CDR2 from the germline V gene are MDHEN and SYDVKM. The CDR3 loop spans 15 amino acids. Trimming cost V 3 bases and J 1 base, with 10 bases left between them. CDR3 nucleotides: TGTGCCAGCAGTTTCCACCTATCGTCTGGAAACACCATATATTTT. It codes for CASSFHLSSGNTIYF.